Given below is one T cell receptor beta chain in context. This entry comes from a study of blood T cell repertoires in COVID-19. The overall study: The samples span acute and convalescent COVID-19 from the United States, Italy and Spain.

Data came from immunoSEQ multiplex PCR; TCRdb stores just in-frame clones and leaves some out. Among about 200,000 clones listed, approximately 94% were seen once. The length of the CDR3 is 15 residues. The germline V and J ends were trimmed by 3 bases and 1 base, with 13 bases remaining between them. CDR1 is LNHDA, CDR2 SQIVND, per germline (reference sequence). This rearrangement joins TRBV19 to TRBJ2-7, with a possible D match to TRBD1 (5 bases). Sequences were obtained from peripheral blood. The clonotype was recovered from a man aged 30 to 39 with COVID-19, enrolled during active disease. In nucleotides, the CDR3 is TGTGCCAGTAGTATCTCAAAGACAGTTTCCTACGAGCAGTACTTC. Translating gives CASSISKTVSYEQYF.